The 25 T cell receptor beta chains below were found in one sample sequenced in a study of T cells in Graves' hyperthyroidism and ophthalmopathy. There were TCR beta CDR3 regions amplified from RNA transcripts. Carried out on the TCR CDR3, a first-round RT-PCR used the HTBI primer set. TCRdb re-analysed the multiplex PCR reads in MiXCR, keeping a single row per CDR3 protein. The data show a few hundred thousand distinct CDR3 sequences, with about 15% seen just once and around 20% held by the top ten. Input material: blood. The receptors were sampled from a woman aged 25 to 39 with Graves' ophthalmopathy.

This clonotype showed up many times. V and J are TRBV5-1 and TRBJ1-1, with 8 bases that match TRBD1. The junction had 10 bases not matched to a gene; V was cut back by 3 bases and J by 6 bases. From germline, CDR1 is SGHRS and CDR2 YFSETQ. The CDR3 totals 15 residues. The CDR3 region is CASSSSGGLVAEAFF. The CDR3 DNA is TGCGCCAGCAGCTCATCAGGGGGCTTGGTGGCTGAAGCTTTCTTT.

CDR3 in amino acids: CASKGASGGGSNEQFF. The CDR3 DNA reads as TGTGCCAGCAAGGGGGCTAGCGGGGGGGGTTCGAATGAGCAGTTCTTC. The chain combines TRBV7-9 with TRBJ2-1; TRBD2 matches 12 bases. Germline-derived CDR1 and CDR2 are SEHNR and FQNEAQ (reference sequence). The CDR3 is made up of 16 amino acids. Trimming at V came to 7 bases and at J to 7 bases, leaving 11 bases not matched to a gene.

There are many counts of this clonotype. The rearrangement uses TRBV6-1 and TRBJ1-2; unclear D gene. Germline V CDR1 and CDR2: MNHNS, SASEGT. The CDR3 runs to 12 residues. Trimming stripped 4 bases from V and 4 bases from J, with 7 bases between. The chain's CDR3 is CASSVSAYGYTF. In nucleotides, the CDR3 is TGTGCCAGCAGTGTGTCGGCCTATGGCTACACCTTC.

This clonotype has only a few counts. The V gene is TRBV24-1, the J gene TRBJ2-5, with D unclear. With 5 bases removed from V and 1 base from J, the gap between germline ends came to 10 bases. CDR3 size: 14 residues. Germline V lookup: CDR1 KGHDR, CDR2 SFDVKD. The DNA of the CDR3 is TGTGCCACCAGTGGGTTCGGGTCCCAAGAGACCCAGTACTTC. Its translation: CATSGFGSQETQYF.

This clonotype appeared many times. J is TRBJ2-3 and V is TRBV7-8; 9 positions agree with TRBD2. Germline V gene lookup returns CDR1 SGHVS and CDR2 FQNEAQ. Trimming took 5 bases from V and 2 from J; bases not matched to a gene: 17. This CDR3 has 19 residues. The DNA of the CDR3 is TGTGCCAGCAGCCTATCCACAAATATAGCGGGGGAGTCCACAGATACGCAGTATTTT. Its translation is CASSLSTNIAGESTDTQYF.

This clonotype was detected only a few times. This sequence joins TRBV20-1 and TRBJ1-2, with D uncertain. The V and J ends lost 1 base and 7 bases respectively, with 7 bases between them. This CDR3 comprises 11 residues. Germline V gene data show CDR1 as DFQATT and CDR2 as SNEGSKA (reference sequence). The CDR3 reads CSARGEGGYTF. The CDR3 DNA sequence: TGCAGTGCTAGAGGCGAGGGTGGCTACACCTTC.

This clonotype has ten or more counts. The chain is built from TRBV14 and TRBJ2-7; 12 nucleotides align to TRBD1. Germline CDR1 reads SGHDN; CDR2 reads FVKESK. The CDR3 totals 17 residues. The junction had 6 bases not matched to a gene; V was cut back by 3 bases and J by 0 bases. CDR3 region: CASSHSRDRGLSYEQYF. As DNA, the CDR3 is TGTGCCAGCAGCCACTCTCGGGACAGGGGGCTCTCCTACGAGCAGTACTTC.

This clonotype was detected many times. The rearrangement joins TRBV2 to TRBJ1-6, with D hard to call. Deletions cut 7 bases from V and 7 bases from J, with 14 bases between. The V gene's germline CDR1 is SNHLY and CDR2 FYNNEI. This CDR3 contains 14 residues. The CDR3 here is CASKGSPLNSPLHF. The CDR3 nucleotides are TGTGCCAGCAAGGGATCACCACTCAATTCACCCCTCCACTTT.

This clonotype was counted many times. The chain uses TRBV20-1 and TRBJ2-1; 10 bases line up with TRBD2. J lost 7 bases, V lost 0 bases, and 6 bases had no gene match. The CDR3 runs 15 residues. The germline V gene has CDR1 DFQATT and CDR2 SNEGSKA (reference sequence). CDR3 DNA: TGCAGTGCTAGAGATCCCAGCGGGGGGGCAAATGAGCAGTTCTTC. Its translation: CSARDPSGGANEQFF.

CDR3 in amino acids: CASSLGEFNYGYTF. In nucleotides, the CDR3 is TGTGCCAGCAGCTTAGGGGAATTTAACTATGGCTACACCTTC. J is TRBJ1-2 and V is TRBV7-9; D remains unclear. Per germline, CDR1 SEHNR and CDR2 FQNEAQ (reference sequence). Trimming pared 1 base from V and 1 base from J, leaving 7 bases between. This CDR3 comprises 14 residues.

This clonotype was detected ten times or more. The chain joins TRBV28 to TRBJ1-4, with 7 bases lining up with TRBD1. CDR1 is MDHEN, CDR2 SYDVKM, per germline. The CDR3 extends over 18 amino acids. Trimming at V came to 1 base and at J to 8 bases, leaving 16 bases not matched to a gene. The CDR3 DNA reads TGTGCCAGCAGTTTATTGGAGGGGGCCCAAGTGCCTGACGAAAAACTGTTTTTT. Translating gives CASSLLEGAQVPDEKLFF.

This clonotype was detected a few times. The genes are TRBV20-1 and TRBJ2-2; D gene ambiguous. Trimming took 0 bases from V and 0 from J, leaving 11 bases between them. Germline lookup yields CDR1 DFQATT and CDR2 SNEGSKA (reference sequence). The CDR3 length is 16 residues. CDR3 coding DNA: TGCAGTGCTAGAGATCGGGCACGCGCGAACACCGGGGAGCTGTTTTTT. Translating gives CSARDRARANTGELFF.

The sample holds many counts of this clonotype. The chain links TRBV12-3 or TRBV12-4 to TRBJ2-5, with D perhaps TRBD1 (5 bases). V was clipped by 5 bases and J by 3 bases, with 10 bases between them. CDR3 length: 13 amino acids. In DNA form, the CDR3 reads TGTGCCAGCAGTCACGACAGAAAAGAGACCCAGTACTTC. Translation: CASSHDRKETQYF.

This clonotype came up a few times. The chain carries TRBV9 and TRBJ1-2; 7 bases line up with TRBD1. In germline, CDR1 is SGDLS, CDR2 YYNGEE. V lost 4 bases to trimming and J lost 5 bases; unmatched junction nucleotides: 11. This CDR3 has 15 residues. The CDR3, as DNA: TGTGCCAGCAGCCATTCAGCCGACAGGGATTATGGCTACACCTTC. Amino acids: CASSHSADRDYGYTF.

Ten or more counts support this clonotype. Here the CDR3 reads CASSLDRGSYEQYF. The CDR3 region has the DNA TGTGCCAGCAGTTTAGACAGGGGATCCTACGAGCAGTACTTC. The genes are TRBV2 and TRBJ2-7; TRBD1 matches at 8 bases. Trimming removed 5 bases from V and 1 base from J; junction bases left unmatched: 4. CDR1 and CDR2 from the germline V gene are SNHLY and FYNNEI. CDR3 length: 14 amino acids.

In this sample, this clonotype turned up many times. The chain couples TRBV28 to TRBJ1-2, with D hard to call. The CDR3 contains 14 residues. Looked up from germline, CDR1 is MDHEN and CDR2 is SYDVKM. V lost 6 bases and J lost 4, with 15 bases in between. The CDR3 DNA reads as TGTGCCAGCAGCTTACCCCCGGGCAGCTATGGCTACACCTTC. It is translated as CASSLPPGSYGYTF.

J is TRBJ1-2 and V is TRBV2; no clear D gene. The CDR3 contains 14 residues. CDR1 SNHLY and CDR2 FYNNEI come from the germline V gene. CDR3 in amino acids: CVSSENGFQLGYTF. In DNA, the CDR3 is TGTGTTAGCAGTGAAAACGGGTTCCAGTTGGGCTACACCTTC.

This clonotype occurred many times. V is TRBV2 and J is TRBJ1-5; a weak D match, TRBD1 (6 bases). Between the trimmed V and J ends, which lost 8 bases and 3 bases, there was a span of 11 bases. Per the germline V gene, CDR1 is SNHLY and CDR2 is FYNNEI. This CDR3 region has 13 residues. Written as DNA, the CDR3 is TGTGCCAGCCAACAGGGTTACAATCAGCCCCAGCATTTT. It is translated as CASQQGYNQPQHF.

This clonotype came up a few times. This sequence joins TRBV19 and TRBJ2-7; D remains unclear. V gave up 1 base and J gave up 6 bases, with 13 bases separating them. This CDR3 is 14 amino acids long. Germline V gene lookup returns CDR1 LNHDA and CDR2 SQIVND (reference sequence). DNA of the CDR3: TGTGCCAGTAGTATAGTAAGCAATTCCGGCGAGCAGTACTTC. This gives the protein CASSIVSNSGEQYF.

This clonotype was seen ten or more times. The V and J genes are TRBV7-3 and TRBJ2-1; D is uncertain. CDR3 length equals 12 residues. CDR1 and CDR2 (germline): SGHTA, FQGTGA. The V end lost 6 bases, the J end lost 6 bases, and 9 bases lay between the germline ends. CDR3 in DNA: TGTGCCAGCAGTCGAGCGAGCAATGAGCAGTTCTTC. This gives the protein CASSRASNEQFF.

Many counts were recorded for this clonotype. The gene calls are TRBV12-3 or TRBV12-4 and TRBJ1-2, with 10 bases lining up with TRBD1. This CDR3 spans 16 amino acids. Trimming at V came to 0 bases and at J to 7 bases, leaving 8 bases not matched to a gene. The CDR3 nucleotides read TGTGCCAGCAGTTTAGCCCCGGTGGGACAGGGGTTTGGCTACACCTTC. Its translation is CASSLAPVGQGFGYTF.

This clonotype was detected many times. The CDR3 DNA reads TGTGCCAGCAGCGTATCGACGGGGGGCCCTGAAGCTTTCTTT. Amino acids: CASSVSTGGPEAFF. V is TRBV9 and J is TRBJ1-1; TRBD1 might be the D (6 bases). V lost 1 base and J lost 6, with 13 bases in between. The germline V gene encodes CDR1 SGDLS and CDR2 YYNGEE. This CDR3 is 14 amino acids long.

This clonotype was counted at least ten times. The J gene is TRBJ2-5, the V gene TRBV12-3 or TRBV12-4; 9 bases map to TRBD1. V was clipped by 6 bases and J by 5 bases; unmatched bases: 13. CDR3 size: 16 residues. The CDR3 nucleotides read TGTGCCAGCAGCTTCGCCTCGGGACAGGGAGGGGAGACCCAGTACTTC. The encoded protein is CASSFASGQGGETQYF.

The chain combines TRBV6-1 with TRBJ2-5; TRBD2 aligns across 9 bases. V was pared by 6 bases and J by 2 bases, with 7 bases of the junction left unmatched. Germline V CDR1 and CDR2: MNHNS, SASEGT. The CDR3 runs 15 residues. CDR3 DNA: TGTGCCAGCAGATCCAGCGGGGGGCTACAAGAGACCCAGTACTTC. This translates into CASRSSGGLQETQYF.

This clonotype was seen a handful of times. The chain recombines TRBV5-6 with TRBJ1-4; TRBD1 might be the D (6 bases). This CDR3 comprises 15 residues. Trimming took off 2 bases at V and 8 bases at J, with 16 bases between the two ends. The germline V gene encodes CDR1 SGHDT and CDR2 YYEEEE. The chain's CDR3 is CASSFTGRSGEKLFF. The CDR3 nucleotides read TGTGCCAGCAGCTTCACAGGGCGGAGTGGGGAAAAACTGTTTTTT.